These T cell receptor beta chains were read from a single sample in a study of circulating CD8 cells and anti-PD-1 response in melanoma. TCRdb reanalysed the reads using MiXCR and keeps one entry per CDR3 protein. The sample lists some 1,000 distinct CDR3 sequences; around 4.5% were seen once. The source was CD8+ T cells from PBMCs, collected at baseline or after one month of anti-PD-1 therapy (not recorded which). The receptors originated from a human donor with melanoma. Each CDR3 is given with its conserved first and last residue. The D gene is left open where the match is weak. Clone size appears in some rows only: once, few, many, or a class for an expanded clone.

medium-sized	TRBV19	-	TRBJ1-1	TGTGCCAGTAGTATTACCGTGGGGCCGCTCACTGAAGCTTTCTTT	CASSITVGPLTEAFF
medium-sized	TRBV13	-	TRBJ2-7	TGTGCCAGCAGCTTAGGCGCGGACCACTACGAGCAGTACTTC	CASSLGADHYEQYF
large	TRBV9	-	TRBJ1-1	TGTGCCAGCAGCGTAGGGGGGACTTTGAACACTGAAGCTTTCTTT	CASSVGGTLNTEAFF
large	TRBV7-2	-	TRBJ1-6	TGTGCCAGCAGCTTAGATTGGGTGGTTGACTATAATTCACCCCTCCACTTT	CASSLDWVVDYNSPLHF
few	TRBV14	-	TRBJ2-1	TGTGCCAGCAGCCAACTGCCTTCCTACAATGAGCAGTTCTTC	CASSQLPSYNEQFF
medium-sized	TRBV29-1	TRBD1	TRBJ1-1	TGCAGCGTTGAAACGGGACAGGGGGACACTGAAGCTTTCTTT	CSVETGQGDTEAFF
few	TRBV2	TRBD2	TRBJ2-1	TGTGCCAGCCCGGGAGGTATCGGGGGGGAGCAGTTCTTC	CASPGGIGGEQFF
large	TRBV11-2	-	TRBJ2-3	TGTGCCAGCAGCTTATTCCCGGGCACAGATACGCAGTATTTT	CASSLFPGTDTQYF
-	TRBV19	-	TRBJ2-7	TGTGCCAGTAGTCCAAGCACAGGCGCCTACGAGCAGTACTTC	CASSPSTGAYEQYF
large	TRBV4-1	TRBD2	TRBJ2-1	TGCGCCAGCAGCCAAGTGGGAGCGGGGGGATGGTACAATGAGCAGTTCTTC	CASSQVGAGGWYNEQFF
medium-sized	TRBV28	TRBD1	TRBJ1-4	TGTGCCAGCAGCCCCTCCGACAGGGGGCATGGGGAACTGTTTTTT	CASSPSDRGHGELFF
medium-sized	TRBV7-3	-	TRBJ2-1	TGTGCCAGCAGCTTAGACTCGTACAATGAGCAGTTCTTC	CASSLDSYNEQFF
large	TRBV14	-	TRBJ1-1	TGTGCCAGCAGCCCCCGGCGGGGCAACACTGAAGCTTTCTTT	CASSPRRGNTEAFF
-	TRBV12-3/TRBV12-4	TRBD2	TRBJ2-3	TGTGCCAGCAGTTTTTCAGCGGGGGGGCTTATAGATACGCAGTATTTT	CASSFSAGGLIDTQYF
-	TRBV27	-	TRBJ1-6	TGTGCCAGCAGTTTACCTTCTCGGGGGAGGCGTAATTCACCCCTCCACTTT	CASSLPSRGRRNSPLHF
medium-sized	TRBV12-3/TRBV12-4	TRBD1	TRBJ1-2	TGTGCCAGCAGTTACCTCACGGGACAGGATGGCGGCTACACCTTC	CASSYLTGQDGGYTF
medium-sized	TRBV19	-	TRBJ2-3	TGTGCCAGTACCAGGACTAGCACAGATACGCAGTATTTT	CASTRTSTDTQYF
few	TRBV19	TRBD1	TRBJ2-7	TGTGCCAGTAGTCCCACGACAGGGACGTACGAGCAGTACTTC	CASSPTTGTYEQYF
medium-sized	TRBV27	-	TRBJ1-1	TGTGCCAGCAACCCACGTACCGGGAGCCAGCGTGGAAACACTGAAGCTTTCTTT	CASNPRTGSQRGNTEAFF
large	TRBV20-1	-	TRBJ2-7	TGCAGTGCTAGCAGGGCCGAGCAGTACTTC	CSASRAEQYF
large	TRBV4-1	-	TRBJ2-7	TGCGCCAGCAGCCAAGAAAACAGGCCCTACGAGCAGTACTTC	CASSQENRPYEQYF
medium-sized	TRBV7-3	-	TRBJ2-3	TGTGCCAGCAGCTTCTCCCCGGGTGACGGCACAGATACGCAGTATTTT	CASSFSPGDGTDTQYF
medium-sized	TRBV27	TRBD1	TRBJ2-1	TGTGCCAGCTCCCCCCCGACAGGGCTGGGCAATGAGCAGTTCTTC	CASSPPTGLGNEQFF
medium-sized	TRBV6-2/TRBV6-3	TRBD2	TRBJ2-7	TGTGCCAGCAGTTACGTGGCTAGCGGGGTGTACTACGAGCAGTACTTC	CASSYVASGVYYEQYF
large	TRBV24-1	-	TRBJ1-3	TGTGCCACCAGTGATTTGAACACCATATATTTT	CATSDLNTIYF
medium-sized	TRBV4-1	TRBD2	TRBJ2-1	TGCGCCAGCAGCCAAGACCCTAGCGGGGCCCTTGATGAGCAGTTCTTC	CASSQDPSGALDEQFF
medium-sized	TRBV19	-	TRBJ2-7	TGTGCCAGTAGTATCGACGGTTCCTCCTACGAGCAGTACTTC	CASSIDGSSYEQYF
few	TRBV6-4	-	TRBJ2-2	TGTGCCAGCAGTGACATCACCGGGGAGCTGTTTTTT	CASSDITGELFF
large	TRBV9	TRBD1	TRBJ2-1	TGTGCCAGCAGCCTAGGTAACGACAGGGACAATGAGCAGTTCTTC	CASSLGNDRDNEQFF
medium-sized	TRBV19	-	TRBJ2-3	TGTGCCAGTAGGAGAAATGCATACGAGGCCACAGATACGCAGTATTTT	CASRRNAYEATDTQYF
large	TRBV2	-	TRBJ2-1	TGTGCCAGCAGTGCGGTCTCCTACAATGAGCAGTTCTTC	CASSAVSYNEQFF
large	TRBV27	TRBD2	TRBJ2-7	TGTGCCAGCAGTTTATTGGGAGGGTACGAGCAGTACTTC	CASSLLGGYEQYF
large	TRBV27	-	TRBJ2-2	TGTGCCAGCGCGAACGGGGCCAACACCGGGGAGCTGTTTTTT	CASANGANTGELFF
medium-sized	TRBV7-3	-	TRBJ2-3	TGTGCCAGCAGCCGACGGAACACAGATACGCAGTATTTT	CASSRRNTDTQYF
large	TRBV27	-	TRBJ1-2	TGTGCCAGCAGTCCCTGGACGGGGGGCGAAGGCTACACCTTC	CASSPWTGGEGYTF
few	TRBV5-4	-	TRBJ2-5	TGTGCCAGCAGCCCTGACACGCAAGAGACCCAGTACTTC	CASSPDTQETQYF
few	TRBV28	-	TRBJ1-2	TGTGCCAGCAGTCTACTATTCAGGGCCGCTAACTATGGCTACACCTTC	CASSLLFRAANYGYTF
large	TRBV19	-	TRBJ2-3	TGTGCCAGTCGGAGCCTAACAGATACGCAGTATTTT	CASRSLTDTQYF
large	TRBV2	-	TRBJ2-1	TGTGCCAGCTTTCCTTTGGTAACCTACAATGAGCAGTTCTTC	CASFPLVTYNEQFF
-	TRBV28	-	TRBJ2-5	TGTGCCAGCCTCCCTCCGAGGGCCCCTCCTCAAGAGACCCAGTACTTC	CASLPPRAPPQETQYF
medium-sized	TRBV28	-	TRBJ2-1	TGTGCCAGCAGTACGCCGGGGAATGAGCAGTTCTTC	CASSTPGNEQFF
few	TRBV28	-	TRBJ2-1	TGTGCCAGCTCACCCTACTCGAGCTCCTACAATGAGCAGTTCTTC	CASSPYSSSYNEQFF